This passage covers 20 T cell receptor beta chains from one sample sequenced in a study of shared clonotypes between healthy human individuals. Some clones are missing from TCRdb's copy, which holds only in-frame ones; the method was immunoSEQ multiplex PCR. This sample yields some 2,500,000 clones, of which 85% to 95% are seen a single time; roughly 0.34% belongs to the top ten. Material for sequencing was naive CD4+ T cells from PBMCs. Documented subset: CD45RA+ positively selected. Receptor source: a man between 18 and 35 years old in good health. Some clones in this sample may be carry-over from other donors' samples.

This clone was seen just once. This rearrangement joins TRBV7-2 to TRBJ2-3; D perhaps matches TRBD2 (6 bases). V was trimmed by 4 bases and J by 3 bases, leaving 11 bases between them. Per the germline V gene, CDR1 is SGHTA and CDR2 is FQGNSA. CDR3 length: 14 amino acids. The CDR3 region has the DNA TGTGCCAGCAGCTGGCTGGGACTGACAGATACGCAGTATTTT. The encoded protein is CASSWLGLTDTQYF.

The CDR3 coding sequence is TGTGCCAGCACAAAGACCCCCTTTGGCGCGGAGACCCAGTACTTC. Translated: CASTKTPFGAETQYF. This sequence joins TRBV27 and TRBJ2-5; D gene ambiguous. The germline V and J ends were trimmed by 7 bases and 5 bases, with 20 bases remaining between them. Per the germline V gene, CDR1 is MNHEY and CDR2 is SMNVEV (reference sequence). This CDR3 has 15 amino acids.

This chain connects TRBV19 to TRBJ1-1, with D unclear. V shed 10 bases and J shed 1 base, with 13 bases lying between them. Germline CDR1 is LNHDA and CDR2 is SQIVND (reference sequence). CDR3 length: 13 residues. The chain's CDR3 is CATLSQENTEAFF. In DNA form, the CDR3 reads TGTGCCACCTTATCTCAGGAGAACACTGAAGCTTTCTTT.

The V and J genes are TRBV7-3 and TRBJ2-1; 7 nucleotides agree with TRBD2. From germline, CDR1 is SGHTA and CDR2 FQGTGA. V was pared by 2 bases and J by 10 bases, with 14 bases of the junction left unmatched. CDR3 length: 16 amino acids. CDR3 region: CASSLYGGTTIGEQFF. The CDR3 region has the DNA TGTGCCAGCAGCTTATACGGCGGGACTACAATTGGCGAGCAGTTCTTC.

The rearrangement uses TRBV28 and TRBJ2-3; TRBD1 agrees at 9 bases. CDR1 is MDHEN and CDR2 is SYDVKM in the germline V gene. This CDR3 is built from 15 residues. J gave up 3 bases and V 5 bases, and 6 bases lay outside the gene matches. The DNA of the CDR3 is TGTGCCAGCAGTCCCGGGACAGGGACGACAGATACGCAGTATTTT. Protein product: CASSPGTGTTDTQYF.

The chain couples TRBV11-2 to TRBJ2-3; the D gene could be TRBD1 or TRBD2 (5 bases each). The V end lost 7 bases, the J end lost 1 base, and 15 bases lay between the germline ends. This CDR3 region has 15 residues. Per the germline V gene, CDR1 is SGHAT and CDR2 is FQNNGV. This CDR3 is CASNSDPGRTDTQYF. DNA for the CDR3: TGTGCCAGCAACTCAGATCCGGGGCGCACAGATACGCAGTATTTT.

CDR3 sequence (DNA): TGTGCCAGCAGTGGAGAACAGGGAGAAAAACTGTTTTTT. Protein product: CASSGEQGEKLFF. V is TRBV27 and J is TRBJ1-4, with D perhaps TRBD1 (6 bases). V lost 5 bases to trimming and J lost 8 bases, with 12 bases between them. The length of the CDR3 is 13 residues. Per germline, CDR1 MNHEY and CDR2 SMNVEV (reference sequence).

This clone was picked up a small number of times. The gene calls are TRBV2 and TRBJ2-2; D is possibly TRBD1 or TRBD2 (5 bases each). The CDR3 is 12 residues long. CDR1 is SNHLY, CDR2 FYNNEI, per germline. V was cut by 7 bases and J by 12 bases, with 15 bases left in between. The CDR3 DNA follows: TGTGCCAGCATCACTCGTACGGGACAGCTGTTTTTT. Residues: CASITRTGQLFF. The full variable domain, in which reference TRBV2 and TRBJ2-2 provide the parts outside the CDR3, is EPEVTQTPSHQVTQMGQEVILRCVPISNHLYFYWYRQILGQKVEFLVSFYNNEISEKSEIFDDQFSVERPDGSNFTLKIRSTKLEDSAMYFCASITRTGQLFFGEGSRLTVL.

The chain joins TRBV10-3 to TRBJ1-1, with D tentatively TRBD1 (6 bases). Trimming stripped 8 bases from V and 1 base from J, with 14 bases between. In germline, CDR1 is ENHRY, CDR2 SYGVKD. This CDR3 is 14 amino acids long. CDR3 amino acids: CAIGMTGKNTEAFF. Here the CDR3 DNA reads TGTGCCATCGGTATGACAGGAAAGAACACTGAAGCTTTCTTT.

CDR3 amino acids: CASSSGGNTGELFF. CDR3 in DNA: TGTGCCAGCAGCTCCGGAGGGAACACCGGGGAGCTGTTTTTT. The V gene is TRBV7-9, the J gene TRBJ2-2; a weak D match, TRBD2 (5 bases). CDR1 is SEHNR and CDR2 is FQNEAQ in the germline V gene (reference sequence). The CDR3 spans 14 residues. The V end lost 4 bases, the J end lost 1 base, and 7 bases lay between the germline ends.

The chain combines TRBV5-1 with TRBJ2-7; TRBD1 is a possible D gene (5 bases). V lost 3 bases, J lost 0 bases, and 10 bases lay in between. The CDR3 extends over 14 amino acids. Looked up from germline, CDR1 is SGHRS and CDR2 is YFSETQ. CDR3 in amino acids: CASSWGQSSYEQYF. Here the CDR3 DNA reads TGCGCCAGCAGCTGGGGCCAGAGCTCCTACGAGCAGTACTTC.

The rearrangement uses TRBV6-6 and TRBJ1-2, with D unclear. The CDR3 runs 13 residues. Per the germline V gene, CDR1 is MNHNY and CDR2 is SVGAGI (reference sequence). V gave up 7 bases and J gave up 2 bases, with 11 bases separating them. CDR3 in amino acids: CASTRSANYGYTF. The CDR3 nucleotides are TGTGCCAGCACAAGGAGTGCGAACTATGGCTACACCTTC.

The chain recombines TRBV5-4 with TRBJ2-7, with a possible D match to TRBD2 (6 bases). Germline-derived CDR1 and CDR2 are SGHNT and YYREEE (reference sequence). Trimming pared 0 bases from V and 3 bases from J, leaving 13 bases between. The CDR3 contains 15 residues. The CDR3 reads CASSLAGVVGYEQYF. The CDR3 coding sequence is TGTGCCAGCAGCTTGGCGGGAGTAGTGGGCTACGAGCAGTACTTC.

The DNA for the CDR3 is TGTGCCAGCACGGCCCGGGCTGGGGCCAACGTCCTGACTTTC. As protein: CASTARAGANVLTF. V and J are TRBV27 and TRBJ2-6; the D is unclear. The V gene lost 7 bases and the J gene lost 2 bases, with 9 bases spanning the gap. The germline V gene has CDR1 MNHEY and CDR2 SMNVEV (reference sequence). The CDR3 length is 14 residues.

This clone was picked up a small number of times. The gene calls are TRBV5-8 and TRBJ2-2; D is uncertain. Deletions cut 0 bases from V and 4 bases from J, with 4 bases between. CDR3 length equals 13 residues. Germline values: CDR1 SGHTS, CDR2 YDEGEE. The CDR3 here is CASSLAGTGELFF. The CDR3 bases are TGTGCCAGCAGCTTGGCCGGCACCGGGGAGCTGTTTTTT.

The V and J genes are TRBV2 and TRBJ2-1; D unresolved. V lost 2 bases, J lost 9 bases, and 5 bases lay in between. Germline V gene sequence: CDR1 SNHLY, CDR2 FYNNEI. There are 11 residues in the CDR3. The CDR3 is CASSEMGEQFF. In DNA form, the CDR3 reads TGTGCCAGCAGTGAAATGGGTGAGCAGTTCTTC. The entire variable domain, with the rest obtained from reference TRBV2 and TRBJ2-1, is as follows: EPEVTQTPSHQVTQMGQEVILRCVPISNHLYFYWYRQILGQKVEFLVSFYNNEISEKSEIFDDQFSVERPDGSNFTLKIRSTKLEDSAMYFCASSEMGEQFFGPGTRLTVL.

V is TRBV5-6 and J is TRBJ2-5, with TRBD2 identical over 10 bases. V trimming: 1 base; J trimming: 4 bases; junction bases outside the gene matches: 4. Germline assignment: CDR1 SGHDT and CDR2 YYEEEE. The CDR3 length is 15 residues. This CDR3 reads CASSLLSSGGETQYF. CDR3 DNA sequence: TGTGCCAGCAGCTTGTTGTCTAGCGGGGGAGAGACCCAGTACTTC.

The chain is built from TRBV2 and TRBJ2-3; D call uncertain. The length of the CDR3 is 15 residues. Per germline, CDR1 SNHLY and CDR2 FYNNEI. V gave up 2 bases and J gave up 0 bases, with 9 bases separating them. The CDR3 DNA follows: TGTGCCAGCAGTGAACGGGCACCTAGCACAGATACGCAGTATTTT. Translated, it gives CASSERAPSTDTQYF. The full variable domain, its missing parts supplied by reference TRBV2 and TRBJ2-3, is EPEVTQTPSHQVTQMGQEVILRCVPISNHLYFYWYRQILGQKVEFLVSFYNNEISEKSEIFDDQFSVERPDGSNFTLKIRSTKLEDSAMYFCASSERAPSTDTQYFGPGTRLTVL.

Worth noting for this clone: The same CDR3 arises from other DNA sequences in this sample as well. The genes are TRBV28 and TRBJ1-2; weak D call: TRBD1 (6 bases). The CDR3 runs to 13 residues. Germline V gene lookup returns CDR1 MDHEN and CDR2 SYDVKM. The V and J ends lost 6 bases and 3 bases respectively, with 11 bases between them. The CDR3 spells CASSLTGDYGYTF. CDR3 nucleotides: TGTGCCAGCAGCCTGACAGGCGACTATGGCTACACCTTC.

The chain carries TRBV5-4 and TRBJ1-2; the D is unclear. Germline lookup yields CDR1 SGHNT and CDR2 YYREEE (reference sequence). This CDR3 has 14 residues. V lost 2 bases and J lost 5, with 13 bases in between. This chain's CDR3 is CASSLGGESYGYTF. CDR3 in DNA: TGTGCCAGCAGCTTAGGTGGGGAATCTTATGGCTACACCTTC.